This passage covers 6 T cell receptor beta chains from one sample sequenced in a study of blood T cell repertoires in COVID-19. Clones were read by immunoSEQ multiplex PCR, and TCRdb kept only the in-frame ones, dropping some. Altogether some 150,000 clones are present, around nine tenths being singletons, with the ten largest covering over 5%. Specimen: peripheral blood. These receptors were obtained from a human donor in a cohort sampled during active COVID-19.

V usage is TRBV13 and J usage is TRBJ2-7, with D perhaps matching TRBD2 (5 bases). Trimming pared 2 bases from V and 5 bases from J, leaving 10 bases between. The CDR3 runs to 13 residues. The germline CDR1 and CDR2 sequences are PRHDT and FYEKMQ (reference sequence). This CDR3 reads CASSLTRRDEQYF. The CDR3 DNA follows: TGTGCCAGCAGCTTAACAAGGCGGGACGAGCAGTACTTC.

This clone appeared a single time. The rearrangement uses TRBV18 and TRBJ1-2, with D tentatively TRBD1 (5 bases). Between the trimmed V and J ends, which lost 0 bases and 4 bases, there was a span of 15 bases. The germline gives CDR1 KGHSH, CDR2 LQKENI. The CDR3 consists of 16 residues. This CDR3 reads CASSPPAQRGGYGYTF. The CDR3 region has the DNA TGTGCCAGCTCACCACCGGCCCAGAGGGGAGGCTATGGCTACACCTTC. The complete variable domain, with remaining parts taken from reference TRBV18 and TRBJ1-2, reads NAGVMQNPRHLVRRRGQEARLRCSPMKGHSHVYWYRQLPEEGLKFMVYLQKENIIDESGMPKERFSAEFPKEGPSILRIQQVVRGDSAAYFCASSPPAQRGGYGYTFGSGTRLTVV.

The chain combines TRBV6-5 with TRBJ1-3; TRBD1 aligns across 8 bases. The ends lost 9 bases at V and 0 bases at J; junction bases unmatched: 4. The CDR3 runs to 14 residues. The germline V gene encodes CDR1 MNHEY and CDR2 SVGAGI. The CDR3 coding sequence is TGTGCCAGTTTCGGGACAGGCTCTGGAAACACCATATATTTT. It encodes CASFGTGSGNTIYF.

V is TRBV5-6 and J is TRBJ2-1; 7 positions agree with TRBD2. Germline V gene data show CDR1 as SGHDT and CDR2 as YYEEEE. V lost 1 base to trimming and J lost 3 bases; unmatched junction nucleotides: 1. The CDR3 is 14 amino acids. CDR3 nucleotide sequence: TGTGCCAGCAGCTTGAGGACTAGCTACAATGAGCAGTTCTTC. Protein: CASSLRTSYNEQFF.

V and J are TRBV5-5 and TRBJ2-2, with D possibly TRBD1 on 5 matching bases. Looked up from germline, CDR1 is SGHKS and CDR2 is YYEKEE (reference sequence). The CDR3 has 15 residues. Trimming took 3 bases from V and 1 from J, leaving 10 bases between them. In nucleotides, the CDR3 is TGTGCCAGCAGCTCCAGGGTGATGAACACCGGGGAGCTGTTTTTT. Residues: CASSSRVMNTGELFF.

The chain recombines TRBV29-1 with TRBJ1-1; 10 bases align to TRBD1. The CDR3 is 13 residues long. V lost 5 bases, J lost 8 bases, and 8 bases stayed unmatched. CDR1 is SQVTM and CDR2 is ANQGSEA in the germline V gene. The CDR3 is CSVRTGTGVEAFF. CDR3 nucleotides: TGCAGCGTTCGTACCGGGACAGGGGTCGAAGCTTTCTTT.